Presented here are 21 T cell receptor beta chains from one specimen sequenced in a study of cytomegalovirus exposure and HLA in healthy donors. The primer mix had 60 Vbeta and 13 Jbeta primers. The protocol was immunoSEQ multiplex PCR, while the TCRdb copy is restricted to in-frame clones and leaves out a portion. The table includes some 130,000 clones, about 82% detected once. The sequencing sample was made of PBMCs. These receptors were collected from a boy under 18 in good health and CMV-seronegative.

This chain joins TRBV5-4 and TRBJ2-7; D not certain. CDR3 length: 12 residues. V was clipped by 1 base and J by 3 bases, with 5 bases between them. In germline, CDR1 is SGHNT, CDR2 YYREEE (reference sequence). The CDR3 bases are TGTGCCAGCAGCTTGCCCGGCTACGAGCAGTACTTC. Residues: CASSLPGYEQYF.

The V and J genes are TRBV7-3 and TRBJ1-1, with 7 nucleotides matching TRBD1. After removal of 2 bases from V and 8 bases from J, the junction contained 8 bases not matched to a gene. This CDR3 has 14 residues. CDR1 and CDR2 from the germline V gene are SGHTA and FQGTGA. The CDR3 reads CASSLYGQGGEAFF. DNA for the CDR3: TGTGCCAGCAGCTTATACGGCCAGGGGGGAGAAGCTTTCTTT.

This chain links TRBV30 with TRBJ2-3; perhaps TRBD1 as D (5 bases). CDR3 length: 14 amino acids. Trimming removed 4 bases at V and 1 base at J, with 12 bases between. Germline CDR1 and CDR2: GTSNPN and SVGIG (reference sequence). CDR3 protein: CAWKEGAGTDTQYF. The CDR3 DNA reads as TGTGCCTGGAAAGAAGGGGCCGGCACAGATACGCAGTATTTT.

The CDR3 region has the DNA TGTGCCAGCAGCCGGGACAGGGCAAACAATGAGCAGTTCTTC. It is translated as CASSRDRANNEQFF. The J gene is TRBJ2-1, the V gene TRBV6-4; 9 nucleotides agree with TRBD1. V shed 6 bases and J 5 bases; nucleotides not matched to a gene: 5. This CDR3 is built from 14 residues. Germline V CDR1 and CDR2: MRHNA, SNTAGT.

The chain uses TRBV27 and TRBJ2-7, with D unclear. The CDR3 runs 13 residues. The ends were cut back, 2 bases at V and 1 base at J, with 6 bases in the middle. Germline CDR1 and CDR2: MNHEY and SMNVEV (reference sequence). The CDR3 nucleotides are TGTGCCAGCAGTTTACAAATTTCCTACGAGCAGTACTTC. Residues: CASSLQISYEQYF.

The gene calls are TRBV7-9 and TRBJ1-1; unclear D gene. CDR3 size: 13 residues. CDR1 SEHNR and CDR2 FQNEAQ come from the germline V gene (reference sequence). The V end was cut by 2 bases, the J end by 6 bases, with 10 bases between. CDR3 nucleotide sequence: TGTGCCAGCAGCTTAAGGGCGAGGGCTGAAGCTTTCTTT. Protein sequence: CASSLRARAEAFF.

The chain combines TRBV27 with TRBJ2-7; maybe TRBD2 (6 bases). Trimming pared 5 bases from V and 3 bases from J, leaving 17 bases between. Germline V gene sequence: CDR1 MNHEY, CDR2 SMNVEV (reference sequence). CDR3 length: 15 residues. CDR3 protein: CASSPRGNRDYEQYF. The CDR3, as DNA: TGTGCCAGCAGTCCGCGGGGTAATCGGGACTACGAGCAGTACTTC.

This sequence joins TRBV7-2 and TRBJ2-3, with TRBD2 matching 10 bases. The CDR3 is made up of 16 amino acids. Germline V gives CDR1 SGHTA, CDR2 FQGNSA. The V segment lost 1 base and the J segment 1 base; nucleotides outside the gene matches: 2. The CDR3 region has the DNA TGTGCCAGCAGCTTAGTTGGGACTAGCGGCACAGATACGCAGTATTTT. Residues: CASSLVGTSGTDTQYF. Supplemented by reference TRBV7-2 and TRBJ2-3, the full variable domain reads GAGVSQSPSNKVTEKGKDVELRCDPISGHTALYWYRQSLGQGLEFLIYFQGNSAPDKSGLPSDRFSAERTGGSVSTLTIQRTQQEDSAVYLCASSLVGTSGTDTQYFGPGTRLTVL.

In this sample, this clone turned up once. This sequence joins TRBV15 and TRBJ2-1, with 8 bases identical to TRBD2. The CDR3 contains 13 residues. Germline loops: CDR1 LNHNV, CDR2 YYDKDF (reference sequence). Losses at the gene ends were 3 bases for V and 14 bases for J; bases not matched to a gene: 9. CDR3 loop: CATSSSLREGEFF. The CDR3, as DNA: TGTGCCACCAGCAGTTCCCTCCGGGAGGGAGAGTTCTTC.

The V call is TRBV4-1, the J call TRBJ2-7, with D maybe TRBD2 (5 bases). Trimming removed 4 bases at V and 1 base at J, with 11 bases between. The CDR3 is made up of 14 amino acids. Germline V CDR1 and CDR2: MGHRA, YSYEKL. The CDR3 sequence is CASSPGRGSYEQYF. The CDR3 DNA reads as TGCGCCAGCAGCCCCGGACGGGGTTCCTACGAGCAGTACTTC.

The rearrangement joins TRBV19 to TRBJ1-3; 8 bases line up with TRBD1. Germline assignment: CDR1 LNHDA and CDR2 SQIVND (reference sequence). The J segment lost 0 bases and the V segment lost 5 bases, leaving 12 bases of the junction unmatched. This CDR3 spans 18 amino acids. The CDR3 reads CASSSRTGSAISGNTIYF. CDR3 bases: TGTGCCAGTAGTTCCCGGACAGGGTCGGCCATCTCTGGAAACACCATATATTTT.

The chain uses TRBV4-3 and TRBJ2-5; D possibly corresponds to TRBD1 (6 bases). This CDR3 spans 12 amino acids. The V end was cut by 5 bases, the J end by 11 bases, with 15 bases between. The germline V gene encodes CDR1 LGHNA and CDR2 YSLEER. CDR3 region: CASSNPGEEQYF. CDR3 coding DNA: TGCGCCAGCAGCAATCCAGGGGAAGAGCAGTACTTC.

This chain connects TRBV4-1 to TRBJ2-7; 7 nucleotides match TRBD2. CDR1 is MGHRA, CDR2 YSYEKL, per germline. With V trimmed by 0 bases and J by 3 bases, 2 bases remained unmatched. This CDR3 region has 14 residues. CDR3 in amino acids: CASSQEREDYEQYF. For the CDR3, the DNA is TGCGCCAGCAGCCAAGAACGGGAGGACTACGAGCAGTACTTC.

CDR3 bases: TGCGCCAGCAGCTTCACCGACGGGGGGGAAAAACTGTTTTTT. It yields the protein CASSFTDGGEKLFF. The chain carries TRBV5-1 and TRBJ1-4, with D possibly TRBD1 on 5 matching bases. Germline CDR1 reads SGHRS; CDR2 reads YFSETQ. Trimming took off 2 bases at V and 8 bases at J, with 13 bases between the two ends. The CDR3 is 14 residues long.

This clone has a single count. The chain recombines TRBV4-2 with TRBJ1-2; D is unresolved. The V end was cut by 0 bases, the J end by 8 bases, with 22 bases between. The CDR3 is 17 residues long. The germline gives CDR1 LGHNA, CDR2 YNFKEQ. The DNA for the CDR3 is TGTGCCAGCAGCCAAGAGGGTTTTCGGGAGATGACTATCGGCTACACCTTC. Its translation is CASSQEGFREMTIGYTF.

This chain uses TRBV15 with TRBJ2-5; D is unclear. The V gene lost 1 base and the J gene lost 5 bases, with 5 bases spanning the gap. The CDR3 is 12 amino acids. CDR1 and CDR2 (germline): LNHNV, YYDKDF (reference sequence). The CDR3 DNA reads as TGTGCCACCAGCAGAGGTCGGGAGACCCAGTACTTC. This gives the protein CATSRGRETQYF.

The chain combines TRBV5-6 with TRBJ2-1; unclear D gene. Germline CDR1 SGHDT, CDR2 YYEEEE. The germline V and J ends were trimmed by 2 bases and 7 bases, with 10 bases remaining between them. This CDR3 has 13 residues. The CDR3 sequence: CASSLGRGNEQFF. CDR3 sequence (DNA): TGTGCCAGCAGCTTAGGTAGAGGAAATGAGCAGTTCTTC.

This chain links TRBV11-1 with TRBJ1-1; TRBD1 agrees at 12 bases. V trimming: 6 bases; J trimming: 6 bases; junction bases outside the gene matches: 11. The CDR3 has 16 amino acids. CDR1 SGHAT and CDR2 FQDESV come from the germline V gene (reference sequence). CDR3: CASRDRDRGLGAEAFF. CDR3 nucleotide sequence: TGTGCCAGCAGGGATCGGGACAGGGGGCTCGGGGCTGAAGCTTTCTTT.

This clone occurred once. This chain connects TRBV27 to TRBJ2-1; D remains unclear. V lost 2 bases and J lost 10, with 12 bases in between. In germline, CDR1 is MNHEY, CDR2 SMNVEV (reference sequence). This CDR3 spans 13 amino acids. CDR3 sequence reads: CASSLISDPEQFF. The CDR3, as DNA: TGTGCCAGCAGTTTAATTTCAGATCCGGAGCAGTTCTTC.

V gene TRBV6-5 combines with J gene TRBJ2-2; 10 bases line up with TRBD1. With V trimmed by 5 bases and J by 4 bases, 1 base remained unmatched. This CDR3 region has 14 residues. The germline gives CDR1 MNHEY, CDR2 SVGAGI. CDR3 DNA sequence: TGTGCCAGCAGTCGGACAGGGGGCACCGGGGAGCTGTTTTTT. This sequence encodes CASSRTGGTGELFF.

The chain links TRBV4-2 to TRBJ2-3; 10 bases map to TRBD2. CDR1 is LGHNA, CDR2 YNFKEQ, per germline. The V and J ends lost 4 bases and 4 bases, in that order; junction bases with no gene match: 8. The CDR3 spans 16 residues. The CDR3 DNA reads as TGTGCCAGCAGCCGCGCCCTAGCGGGAGTTGCAGATACGCAGTATTTT. Translated, it gives CASSRALAGVADTQYF.